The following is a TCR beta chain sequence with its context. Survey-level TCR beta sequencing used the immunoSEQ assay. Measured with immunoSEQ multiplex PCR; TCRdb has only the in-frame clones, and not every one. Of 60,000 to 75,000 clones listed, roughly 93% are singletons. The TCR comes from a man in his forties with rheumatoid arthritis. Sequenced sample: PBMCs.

The CDR3, as DNA: TGTGCCAGTAGTATAGTCCCCGTAGGGGGGGCCTTCTACAATGAGCAGTTCTTC. Protein: CASSIVPVGGAFYNEQFF. The chain uses TRBV19 and TRBJ2-1, with D possibly TRBD2 on 7 matching bases. Germline V gives CDR1 LNHDA, CDR2 SQIVND (reference sequence). The CDR3 has 18 amino acids. Trimming cost V 1 base and J 3 bases, with 19 bases left between them.